Presented here are 28 T cell receptor beta chains from one specimen sequenced in a study of blood T cell repertoires in COVID-19. Sequencing was performed with immunoSEQ multiplex PCR; in TCRdb, only in-frame clones are kept and a portion is missing. In the table there are about 150,000 clones, more than 70% of which are singletons. Sequencing was performed on peripheral blood. The receptors were gathered from a human donor in a cohort sampled during active COVID-19.

This sequence joins TRBV6-6 and TRBJ2-7, with D maybe TRBD2 (6 bases). The length of the CDR3 is 13 residues. In germline, CDR1 is MNHNY, CDR2 SVGAGI (reference sequence). V shed 6 bases and J shed 5 bases, with 14 bases lying between them. In DNA form, the CDR3 reads TGTGCCAGCAGGGAGTTAGGGAGGAACGAGCAGTACTTC. The encoded protein is CASRELGRNEQYF.

This chain links TRBV6-1 with TRBJ2-7, with 9 bases lining up with TRBD1. Germline V gene data show CDR1 as MNHNS and CDR2 as SASEGT. Losses at the gene ends were 0 bases for V and 2 bases for J; bases not matched to a gene: 5. The CDR3 runs 16 residues. The CDR3 DNA reads as TGTGCCAGCAGTGAAGCGGGGACAGGGTTACCCTACGAGCAGTACTTC. Its protein is CASSEAGTGLPYEQYF.

V usage is TRBV4-2 and J usage is TRBJ1-6, with 8 bases identical to TRBD1. V was clipped by 4 bases and J by 8 bases; unmatched bases: 4. This CDR3 has 14 amino acids. CDR1 LGHNA and CDR2 YNFKEQ come from the germline V gene. In nucleotides, the CDR3 is TGTGCCAGCAGCCTAGGACAGGGATATTCACCCCTCCACTTT. Translating gives CASSLGQGYSPLHF.

The genes are TRBV7-2 and TRBJ2-3; 10 nucleotides agree with TRBD1. V was clipped by 1 base and J by 6 bases; unmatched bases: 1. Germline assignment: CDR1 SGHTA and CDR2 FQGNSA. This CDR3 is built from 14 residues. The CDR3 DNA reads as TGTGCCAGCAGCTTAGGGGGACAGGGGGATACGCAGTATTTT. Its translation: CASSLGGQGDTQYF.

The sample holds a few counts of this clone. V is TRBV15 and J is TRBJ1-2; possibly TRBD1 for D (6 bases). Trimming shortened V by 4 bases and J by 3 bases, and 18 bases separated the two germline ends. The germline V gene encodes CDR1 LNHNV and CDR2 YYDKDF (reference sequence). The CDR3 totals 16 residues. The CDR3 protein is CATSTALQGPYYGYTF. The CDR3 bases are TGTGCCACCAGCACAGCCCTACAGGGCCCCTACTATGGCTACACCTTC.

CDR3 in amino acids: CASSDKADEQYF. DNA for the CDR3: TGTGCCAGCAGTGATAAGGCGGACGAGCAGTACTTC. The chain recombines TRBV6-1 with TRBJ2-7, with D hard to call. The CDR3 sequence is 12 residues long. The V end lost 3 bases, the J end lost 5 bases, and 8 bases lay between the germline ends. Germline CDR1 MNHNS, CDR2 SASEGT.

The chain joins TRBV7-2 to TRBJ2-5, with TRBD2 matching 9 bases. The CDR3 has 15 amino acids. The J segment lost 2 bases and the V segment lost 3 bases, leaving 4 bases of the junction unmatched. Germline CDR1 SGHTA, CDR2 FQGNSA. The CDR3 DNA reads as TGTGCCAGCAGCTTCCAGCGGGGGGTTCAAGAGACCCAGTACTTC. Its translation is CASSFQRGVQETQYF. Using reference TRBV7-2 and TRBJ2-5 for the parts outside the CDR3, the full variable domain is GAGVSQSPSNKVTEKGKDVELRCDPISGHTALYWYRQSLGQGLEFLIYFQGNSAPDKSGLPSDRFSAERTGGSVSTLTIQRTQQEDSAVYLCASSFQRGVQETQYFGPGTRLLVL.

This sequence joins TRBV6-1 and TRBJ1-6; D is unclear. Germline-derived CDR1 and CDR2 are MNHNS and SASEGT. This CDR3 has 16 residues. Between the trimmed V and J ends, which lost 3 bases and 0 bases, there was a span of 9 bases. In nucleotides, the CDR3 is TGTGCCAGCAGTGACAGATTTCCCTCCTATAATTCACCCCTCCACTTT. Amino acids: CASSDRFPSYNSPLHF.

The chain carries TRBV18 and TRBJ1-2; 7 nucleotides match TRBD1. CDR1 and CDR2 from the germline V gene are KGHSH and LQKENI. With V trimmed by 3 bases and J by 0 bases, 7 bases remained unmatched. This CDR3 has 16 amino acids. The CDR3 coding sequence is TGTGCCAGCTCACCTGAGACCGGGACAGCTAACTATGGCTACACCTTC. Translation: CASSPETGTANYGYTF.

The chain combines TRBV5-1 with TRBJ2-2; 10 bases are a match to TRBD2. The V gene's germline CDR1 is SGHRS and CDR2 YFSETQ. The CDR3 is made up of 17 amino acids. V was clipped by 0 bases and J by 4 bases; unmatched bases: 6. The CDR3 region has the DNA TGCGCCAGCAGCTTGGACTTTAGCGGGGGGTCCACCGGGGAGCTGTTTTTT. This encodes CASSLDFSGGSTGELFF.

This sequence joins TRBV10-1 and TRBJ2-5; 11 bases fit TRBD2. This CDR3 has 15 residues. V shed 0 bases, J shed 7 bases, and the junction held 4 bases outside the gene matches. Germline V CDR1 and CDR2: WNHNN, SYGVQD (reference sequence). In nucleotides, the CDR3 is TGCGCCAGCAGTGAGTCGACTAGCGGGGCGTGGACCCAGTACTTC. This translates into CASSESTSGAWTQYF.

The chain joins TRBV12-3 or TRBV12-4 to TRBJ1-6; D may be TRBD1 (6 bases). Trimming removed 5 bases at V and 7 bases at J, with 9 bases between. The CDR3 has 13 residues. The CDR3 nucleotides are TGTGCCAGCAGTAGGACAGAAAATTCACCCCTCCACTTT. Translation: CASSRTENSPLHF.

The rearrangement links TRBV6-1 to TRBJ2-1; 9 nucleotides match TRBD2. After removal of 3 bases from V and 7 bases from J, the junction contained 10 bases not matched to a gene. CDR3 length: 16 amino acids. Germline assignment: CDR1 MNHNS and CDR2 SASEGT. CDR3 sequence (DNA): TGTGCCAGCAGTGACCCTGCGGGGGGGGCGCGTAATGAGCAGTTCTTC. Its translation is CASSDPAGGARNEQFF.

The chain combines TRBV18 with TRBJ2-7, with TRBD1 identical over 7 bases. CDR3 length: 15 residues. Trimming cost V 3 bases and J 3 bases; bases outside gene matches: 8. In germline, CDR1 is KGHSH, CDR2 LQKENI. The CDR3 DNA follows: TGTGCCAGCTCACCCCTCCAGGGACAGTTCTACGAGCAGTACTTC. Protein product: CASSPLQGQFYEQYF.

DNA for the CDR3: TGTGCCAGCAGGGGGGACAGGGACACAGATACGCAGTATTTT. Amino acids: CASRGDRDTDTQYF. This chain uses TRBV6-5 with TRBJ2-3, with 9 bases that match TRBD1. Germline CDR1 MNHEY, CDR2 SVGAGI. J lost 2 bases, V lost 6 bases, and 3 bases had no gene match. The CDR3 contains 14 residues.

The chain joins TRBV10-3 to TRBJ1-3; perhaps TRBD1 as D (6 bases). The CDR3 extends over 16 amino acids. The V gene's germline CDR1 is ENHRY and CDR2 SYGVKD. V dropped 9 bases and J dropped 0 bases, with 18 bases sitting between them. The CDR3 here is CAISTPTGLSGNTIYF. Here the CDR3 DNA reads TGTGCCATATCTACGCCGACAGGTCTCTCTGGAAACACCATATATTTT.

This chain joins TRBV2 and TRBJ2-1; no clear D. The germline V gene encodes CDR1 SNHLY and CDR2 FYNNEI. This CDR3 region has 13 residues. Trimming took 7 bases from V and 6 from J, leaving 13 bases between them. The CDR3 sequence: CASILSVSNEQFF. Here the CDR3 DNA reads TGTGCCAGCATACTAAGCGTGTCCAATGAGCAGTTCTTC.

The chain carries TRBV29-1 and TRBJ2-5; 10 bases match TRBD2. The germline V gene encodes CDR1 SQVTM and CDR2 ANQGSEA. With V trimmed by 7 bases and J by 2 bases, 10 bases remained unmatched. The length of the CDR3 is 15 residues. CDR3 DNA sequence: TGCAGCGCTGGAAACAGCGGGGGGGAGCAAGAGACCCAGTACTTC. Its protein is CSAGNSGGEQETQYF.

The V and J genes are TRBV9 and TRBJ2-3, with TRBD2 matching 9 bases. This CDR3 is built from 14 residues. Germline loops: CDR1 SGDLS, CDR2 YYNGEE. Trimming at V came to 7 bases and at J to 1 base, leaving 4 bases not matched to a gene. The CDR3 region has the DNA TGTGCCAGCGGGCGACTAGCGGGCACAGATACGCAGTATTTT. This translates into CASGRLAGTDTQYF.

CDR3 in amino acids: CASSQGLASTDTQYF. The CDR3 DNA reads as TGTGCCAGCAGCCAAGGACTAGCTAGCACAGATACGCAGTATTTT. This chain connects TRBV4-2 to TRBJ2-3; 7 bases line up with TRBD2. With 1 base clipped from V and 0 bases from J, the junction kept 1 base outside the gene matches. The CDR3 runs to 15 residues. Germline CDR1 LGHNA, CDR2 YNFKEQ.

The CDR3 spells CASSLSGGGYEQYF. The CDR3 DNA reads as TGTGCCAGCAGCTTGAGTGGGGGCGGGTACGAGCAGTACTTC. The gene calls are TRBV5-6 and TRBJ2-7, with a possible D match to TRBD1 (6 bases). Germline lookup yields CDR1 SGHDT and CDR2 YYEEEE. Trimming took 1 base from V and 4 from J, leaving 12 bases between them. This CDR3 spans 14 amino acids.

This chain joins TRBV3-1 (or the pseudogene TRBV3-2) and TRBJ2-2; D is possibly TRBD1 (6 bases). Germline CDR1 is LGHDT and CDR2 is YNNKEL (reference sequence). The CDR3 is made up of 15 amino acids. Trimming took 0 bases from V and 4 from J, leaving 9 bases between them. CDR3 DNA: TGTGCCAGCAGCCAAGAGTGGGGGCGCACCGGGGAGCTGTTTTTT. As protein: CASSQEWGRTGELFF.

V and J are TRBV7-8 and TRBJ2-1, with 10 bases fitting TRBD2. In germline, CDR1 is SGHVS, CDR2 FQNEAQ. The junction had 6 bases not matched to a gene; V was cut back by 1 base and J by 3 bases. This CDR3 contains 17 residues. CDR3 sequence (DNA): TGTGCCAGCAGCTTAGTCGGACTAGCGGTGAACTACAATGAGCAGTTCTTC. Its translation: CASSLVGLAVNYNEQFF. Drawing the rest from reference TRBV7-8 and TRBJ2-1, the complete variable domain is GAGVSQSPRYKVAKRGQDVALRCDPISGHVSLFWYQQALGQGPEFLTYFQNEAQLDKSGLPSDRFFAERPEGSVSTLKIQRTQQEDSAVYLCASSLVGLAVNYNEQFFGPGTRLTVL.

Remarks on this clone: The same CDR3 arises from other DNA sequences in this sample as well. The chain is built from TRBV5-1 and TRBJ1-1, with D uncertain. The germline V gene has CDR1 SGHRS and CDR2 YFSETQ. Trimming removed 0 bases from V and 4 bases from J, with 7 bases in between. The CDR3 spans 13 residues. The CDR3, as DNA: TGCGCCAGCAGCTTGGATCGAGTCACTGAAGCTTTCTTT. It encodes CASSLDRVTEAFF.

V and J are TRBV7-8 and TRBJ1-6; the D gene is possibly TRBD1 (5 bases). V lost 2 bases and J 7 bases, leaving 21 bases between the germline ends. This CDR3 spans 18 amino acids. Germline CDR1 and CDR2: SGHVS and FQNEAQ. The CDR3 DNA is TGTGCCAGCAGCTTATTAGGGCCGGGTAGACAGCTAAATTCACCCCTCCACTTT. It is translated as CASSLLGPGRQLNSPLHF.

The chain is built from TRBV19 and TRBJ1-1; 9 bases are a match to TRBD1. Germline assignment: CDR1 LNHDA and CDR2 SQIVND (reference sequence). The CDR3 spans 10 residues. CDR3 loop: CRDRDTEAFF. In nucleotides, the CDR3 is TGTAGGGACAGGGACACTGAAGCTTTCTTT.

This clone was detected a few times. This chain joins TRBV2 and TRBJ2-7; 9 nucleotides line up with TRBD1. The CDR3 runs to 15 residues. CDR1 is SNHLY and CDR2 is FYNNEI in the germline V gene. Trimming took 6 bases from V and 5 from J; bases not matched to a gene: 11. DNA for the CDR3: TGTGCCAGCAGCGAAAACAGGGGGCTAGGTAACGAGCAGTACTTC. This sequence encodes CASSENRGLGNEQYF.

This chain's CDR3 is CASSIQDSYGYTF. In DNA, the CDR3 is TGTGCCAGCAGCATACAGGATTCATATGGCTACACCTTC. The chain recombines TRBV5-4 with TRBJ1-2, with D possibly being TRBD1 (5 bases). Germline lookup yields CDR1 SGHNT and CDR2 YYREEE (reference sequence). The CDR3 is 13 amino acids. The V and J ends lost 4 bases and 5 bases respectively, with 12 bases between them.